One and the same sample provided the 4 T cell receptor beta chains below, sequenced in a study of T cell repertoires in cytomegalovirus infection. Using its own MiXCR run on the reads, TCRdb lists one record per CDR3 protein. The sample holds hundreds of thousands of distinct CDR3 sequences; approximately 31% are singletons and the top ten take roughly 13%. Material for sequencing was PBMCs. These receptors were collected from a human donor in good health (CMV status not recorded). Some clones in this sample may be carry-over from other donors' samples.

This CDR3 reads CASSPPWEGYTTDTQYF. In DNA, the CDR3 is TGTGCCAGCAGCCCGCCATGGGAGGGATACACTACAGATACGCAGTATTTT. This chain joins TRBV7-2 and TRBJ2-3, with 7 bases that match TRBD2. The CDR3 has 17 residues. Per germline, CDR1 SGHTA and CDR2 FQGNSA. Unmatched junction bases numbered 14, after V lost 5 bases and J lost 3 bases.

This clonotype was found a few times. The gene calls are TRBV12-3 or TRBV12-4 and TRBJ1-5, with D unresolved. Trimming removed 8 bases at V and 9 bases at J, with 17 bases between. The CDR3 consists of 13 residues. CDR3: CASSVVRRPPQHF. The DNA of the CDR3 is TGTGCCAGCTCGGTGGTGAGGCGGCCGCCCCAGCATTTT.

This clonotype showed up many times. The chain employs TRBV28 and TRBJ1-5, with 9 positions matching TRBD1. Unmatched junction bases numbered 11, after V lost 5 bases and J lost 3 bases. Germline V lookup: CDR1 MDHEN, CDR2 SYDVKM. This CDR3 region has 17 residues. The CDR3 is CASSPHIGQGINQPQHF. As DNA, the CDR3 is TGTGCCAGCAGTCCTCATATCGGACAGGGGATCAATCAGCCCCAGCATTTT.

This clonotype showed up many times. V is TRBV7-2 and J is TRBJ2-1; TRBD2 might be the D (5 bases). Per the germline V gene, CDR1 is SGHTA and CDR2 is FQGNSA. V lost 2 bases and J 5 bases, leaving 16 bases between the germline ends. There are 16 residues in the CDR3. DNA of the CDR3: TGTGCCAGCAGCTTAAGGTCACTCGGGGTTGACAATGAGCAGTTCTTC. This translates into CASSLRSLGVDNEQFF. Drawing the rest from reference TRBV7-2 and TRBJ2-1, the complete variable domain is GAGVSQSPSNKVTEKGKDVELRCDPISGHTALYWYRQSLGQGLEFLIYFQGNSAPDKSGLPSDRFSAERTGGSVSTLTIQRTQQEDSAVYLCASSLRSLGVDNEQFFGPGTRLTVL.